This T cell receptor beta chain was sequenced during a study of TIL therapy for anti-PD-1-resistant metastatic lung cancer. The CDR3 consists of 16 residues. Germline V CDR1 and CDR2: SGHDT, YYEEEE. V lost 0 bases to trimming and J lost 8 bases, with 18 bases between them. This was the immunoSEQ v3 assay. Here immunoSEQ multiplex PCR was the method, and the copy in TCRdb shows in-frame clones only, minus some. The table lists about 50,000 clones, roughly 85% of them singletons. This sample's time point: pre-treatment sample, taken before nivolumab and TIL therapy. Sequencing used blood, obtained at baseline. This sequence joins TRBV5-6 and TRBJ2-1; the D is unclear. This receptor was obtained from a woman between 30 and 80 years old with non-small cell lung cancer. CDR3 sequence: CASSLAYYTIRDEQFF. CDR3 bases: TGTGCCAGCAGCTTGGCTTATTACACCATTCGGGATGAGCAGTTCTTC.